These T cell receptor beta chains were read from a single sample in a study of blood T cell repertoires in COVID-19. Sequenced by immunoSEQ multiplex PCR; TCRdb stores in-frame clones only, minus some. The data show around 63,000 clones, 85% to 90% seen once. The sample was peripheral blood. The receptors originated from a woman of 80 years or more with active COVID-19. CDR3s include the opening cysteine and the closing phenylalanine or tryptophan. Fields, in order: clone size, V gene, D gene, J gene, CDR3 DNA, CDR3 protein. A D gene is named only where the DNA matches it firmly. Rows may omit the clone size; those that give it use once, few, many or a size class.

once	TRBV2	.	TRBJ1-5	TGTGCCAGCAGCCCGGGGGGGCCCGCCGATCAGCCCCAGCATTTT	CASSPGGPADQPQHF
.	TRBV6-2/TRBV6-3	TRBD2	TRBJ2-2	TGTGCCAGCAGTTGGAAACCCGGACTAGCGGAAAACACCGGGGAGCTGTTTTTT	CASSWKPGLAENTGELFF
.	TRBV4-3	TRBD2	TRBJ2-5	TGCGCCAGCAGCCCTCGACTAGCGGGGGGGCCAGTACAAGAGACCCAGTACTTC	CASSPRLAGGPVQETQYF
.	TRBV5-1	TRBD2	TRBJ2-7	TGCGCCAGCAGCCCCGGCGAGGGAGTAGCGGGCCGCTACGAGCAGTACTTC	CASSPGEGVAGRYEQYF
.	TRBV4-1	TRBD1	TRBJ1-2	TGCGCCAGCAGCCTCACCGGGACAGTGGTACATGGCTACACCTTC	CASSLTGTVVHGYTF
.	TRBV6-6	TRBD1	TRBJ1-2	TGTGCCAGCAGCCCCCCGACAGGGGCGGCGGGCTACACCTTC	CASSPPTGAAGYTF
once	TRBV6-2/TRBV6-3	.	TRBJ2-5	TGTGCCAGCAGTTTTGCGGGGCAAGAGACCCAGTACTTC	CASSFAGQETQYF
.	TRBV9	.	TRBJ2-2	TGTGCCAGCAGCTTCGGACTACCTGGGGGGGAGCTGTTTTTT	CASSFGLPGGELFF
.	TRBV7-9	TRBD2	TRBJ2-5	TGTGCCAGCAACGGACTAGCGGGGGGTCACCAAGAGACCCAGTACTTC	CASNGLAGGHQETQYF
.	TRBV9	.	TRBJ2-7	TGTGCCAGCAGCCTCAGGGGAATCTCTGCCTCACGATTACGCTACGAGCAGTACTTC	CASSLRGISASRLRYEQYF
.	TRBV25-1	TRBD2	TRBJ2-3	TGTGCCAGCACGGCTAGCGGGGGGGATACGCAGTATTTT	CASTASGGDTQYF
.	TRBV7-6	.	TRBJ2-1	TGTGCCAGCAGCTCGGACGGGAGCTCCTACAATGAGCAGTTCTTC	CASSSDGSSYNEQFF
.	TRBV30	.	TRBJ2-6	TGTGCCTGGAGTGTGGGGCGAGTCAACGTCCTGACTTTC	CAWSVGRVNVLTF
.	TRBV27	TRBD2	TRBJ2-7	TGTGCCAGCAGTTTTGGCGGGGGAACCTACGAGCAGTACTTC	CASSFGGGTYEQYF
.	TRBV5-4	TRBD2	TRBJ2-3	TGTGCCAGCAGCTTGGGCGGGGGGAGGATAGATACGCAGTATTTT	CASSLGGGRIDTQYF
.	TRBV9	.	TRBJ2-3	TGTGCCAGCAGCGCGGACTTGGGAAATACGCAGTATTTT	CASSADLGNTQYF
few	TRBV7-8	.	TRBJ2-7	TGTGCCAGCAGCTTAATCGCCGCAGGGCTATCCTACGAGCAGTACTTC	CASSLIAAGLSYEQYF
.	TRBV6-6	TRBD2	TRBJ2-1	TGTGCCAGCAGTCGGACTAGCGGTTACAATGAGCAGTTCTTC	CASSRTSGYNEQFF
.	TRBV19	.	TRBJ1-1	TGTGCCAGTAGTATCCAGGCGGGCACTGAAGCTTTCTTT	CASSIQAGTEAFF
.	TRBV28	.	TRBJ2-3	TGTGCCAGCAGTCTGAGGCGCGGGGGCTTCACAGATACGCAGTATTTT	CASSLRRGGFTDTQYF
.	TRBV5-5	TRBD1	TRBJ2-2	TGTGCCAGCAGCCTTACAGGGGGCAGCACCGGGGAGCTGTTTTTT	CASSLTGGSTGELFF
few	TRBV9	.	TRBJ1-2	TGTGCCAGCAGCGTAGCCCCCGGCGGTGGCTACACCTTC	CASSVAPGGGYTF
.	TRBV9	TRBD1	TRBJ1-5	TGTGCCAGCAGCTCCGGGACAGCCTTTAATCAGCCCCAGCATTTT	CASSSGTAFNQPQHF
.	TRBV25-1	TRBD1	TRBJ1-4	TGTGCCAGCAGTGGGAACAGGGGGCGCTTTGCTAATGAAAAACTGTTTTTT	CASSGNRGRFANEKLFF
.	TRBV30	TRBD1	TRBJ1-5	TGTGCCTGGCAGGGGGCCTCCAATCAGCCCCAGCATTTT	CAWQGASNQPQHF
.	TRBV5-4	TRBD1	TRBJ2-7	TGTGCCAGCAGCTTGGACAGGGGGGACTACGAGCAGTACTTC	CASSLDRGDYEQYF
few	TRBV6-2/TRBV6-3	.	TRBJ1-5	TGTGCCAGCAGTTCCCGGACGGGAAATCAGCCCCAGCATTTT	CASSSRTGNQPQHF
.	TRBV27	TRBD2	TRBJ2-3	TGTGCCAGCAGTTTAAGACGGGGGACTACCTCCACAGATACGCAGTATTTT	CASSLRRGTTSTDTQYF
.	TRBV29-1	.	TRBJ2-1	TGCAGCGTTGAGAGTCAGGGGGGCAATGAGCAGTTCTTC	CSVESQGGNEQFF
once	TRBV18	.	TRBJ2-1	TGTGCCAGCTCACCACGACAGGCTTGGAATGAGCAGTTCTTC	CASSPRQAWNEQFF
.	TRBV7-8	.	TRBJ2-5	TGTGCCAGCAGCCCTTCGGCGGGGGCGGAGACCCAGTACTTC	CASSPSAGAETQYF
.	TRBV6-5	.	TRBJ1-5	TGTGCCAGCACCCCACAGGAAAATCAGCCCCAGCATTTT	CASTPQENQPQHF
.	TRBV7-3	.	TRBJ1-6	TGTGCCAGCAGCTTATTTGGACAGTATAATTCACCCCTCCACTTT	CASSLFGQYNSPLHF
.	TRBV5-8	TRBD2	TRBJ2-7	TGTGCCAGCAGCTTCGATAGCGGGGGGGCCTACGAGCAGTACTTC	CASSFDSGGAYEQYF
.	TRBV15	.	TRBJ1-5	TGTGCCACCAGCAGAGATACGGCGAGGAATCAGCCCCAGCATTTT	CATSRDTARNQPQHF
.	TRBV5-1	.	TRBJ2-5	TGCGCCAGCAGCCCCCGGGCTGAGGAGGCGGAGACCCAGTACTTC	CASSPRAEEAETQYF
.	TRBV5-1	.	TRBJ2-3	TGCGCCAGCAGCTTGGCAGGTGAAGATACGCAGTATTTT	CASSLAGEDTQYF
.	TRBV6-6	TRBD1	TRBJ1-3	TGTGCCAGCAGGAGACAGGGCTCTGGAAACACCATATATTTT	CASRRQGSGNTIYF
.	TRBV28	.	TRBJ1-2	TGTGCCAGCAGTCTCGACAATAACTATGGCTACACCTTC	CASSLDNNYGYTF
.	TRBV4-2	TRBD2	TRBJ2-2	TGTGCCAGCAGCCCAATTACTAGCGGGGAAAGCACCGGGGAGCTGTTTTTT	CASSPITSGESTGELFF
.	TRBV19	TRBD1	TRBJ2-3	TGTGCCAGTTCGCTAGGGGGCTTTGGAACGCAGTATTTT	CASSLGGFGTQYF
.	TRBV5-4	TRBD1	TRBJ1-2	TGTGCCAGCAGCTTGGAGGGACAGGGAAGTCGATATGGCTACACCTTC	CASSLEGQGSRYGYTF
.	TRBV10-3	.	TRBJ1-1	TGTGCCATCAGTGAGTGGGGGCTGAGGGGTGACACTGAAGCTTTCTTT	CAISEWGLRGDTEAFF
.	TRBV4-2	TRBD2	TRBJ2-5	TGTGCCAGCAGCGCCCTAGCGGGGCGAGCGGAGACCCAGTACTTC	CASSALAGRAETQYF
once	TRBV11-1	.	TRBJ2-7	TGTGCCAGCAGCCCCCAGGGGTACGAGCAGTACTTC	CASSPQGYEQYF
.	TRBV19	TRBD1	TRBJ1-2	TGTGCCAGTACCAGACAGGGGGGGCGAGGCTACACCTTC	CASTRQGGRGYTF
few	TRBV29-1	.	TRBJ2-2	TGCAGCGTTGACTGGGGGGCCGGGGAGCTGTTTTTT	CSVDWGAGELFF
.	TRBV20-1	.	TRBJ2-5	TGCAGTGCTAGTAGCGAAGAGACCCAGTACTTC	CSASSEETQYF
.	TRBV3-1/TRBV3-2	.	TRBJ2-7	TGTGCCAGCAGCCAAAATGTCCACTCCTACGAGCAGTACTTC	CASSQNVHSYEQYF
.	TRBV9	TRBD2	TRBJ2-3	TGTGCCAGCAGCGTGTACGGGACTAGTGGGGAAAAGCAGTATTTT	CASSVYGTSGEKQYF
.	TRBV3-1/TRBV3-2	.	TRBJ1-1	TGTGCCAGCAGCCAAGAAGGGGGTCTTTGGGACACTGAAGCTTTCTTT	CASSQEGGLWDTEAFF
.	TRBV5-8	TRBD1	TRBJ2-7	TGTGCCAGCCCGACAGGGGGATACGAGCAGTACTTC	CASPTGGYEQYF
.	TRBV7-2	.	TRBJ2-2	TGTGCCAGCAGCTCCCCAAACACCGGGGAGCTGTTTTTT	CASSSPNTGELFF
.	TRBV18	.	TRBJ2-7	TGTGCCAGCTCACTCGCCCATTCCGGGGGCTACGAGCAGTACTTC	CASSLAHSGGYEQYF
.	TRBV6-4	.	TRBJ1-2	TGTGCCAGCAGTGACAGAGGGTATGGCTACACCTTC	CASSDRGYGYTF
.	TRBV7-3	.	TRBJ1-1	TGTGCCAGCAGCCGGGACATAACGACTCAAGAAGCTTTCTTT	CASSRDITTQEAFF
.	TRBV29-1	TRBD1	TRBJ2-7	TGCAGCGTTGGGTCGAATAACAGGGGGCGACTCGACGAGCAGTACTTC	CSVGSNNRGRLDEQYF
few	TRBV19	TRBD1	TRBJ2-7	TGTGCCAGTAGCGACAGGGTCGGCTCCTACGAGCAGTACTTC	CASSDRVGSYEQYF
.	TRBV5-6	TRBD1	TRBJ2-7	TGTGCCAGCAGCTTGCAGGGACAGGGGGCGCCCGAGCAGTACTTC	CASSLQGQGAPEQYF